The TCR beta chain described here comes from a study of a mutant IDH1 vaccine in newly diagnosed glioma. The time point: week 11, during vaccination. What each vaccine dose contained was 300 ug of mutant IDH1 20-mer peptide, accompanied by topical imiquimod. Of note for this clone: Antigen specificity is unknown.

Data came from immunoSEQ multiplex PCR; TCRdb stores just in-frame clones and leaves some out. The data contain about 66,000 clones, approximately 84% of them singletons. The sample in question was PBMCs, obtained from a glioma patient whose treatment included an IDH1 peptide vaccine. The clonotype comes from a young man with glioma.

The DNA for the CDR3 is TGTGCCAGCAGAAGACGGGGAGATACGCAGTATTTT. It yields the protein CASRRRGDTQYF. V gene TRBV5-4 combines with J gene TRBJ2-3, with D maybe TRBD2 (5 bases). Germline loops: CDR1 SGHNT, CDR2 YYREEE (reference sequence). Trimming took off 5 bases at V and 5 bases at J, with 9 bases between the two ends. The CDR3 totals 12 residues.